This TCR beta chain was identified during a study of response to subunit inactivated influenza vaccine. V was pared by 10 bases and J by 7 bases, with 16 bases between. The CDR3 contains 12 residues. From germline, CDR1 is MNHEY and CDR2 SVGEGT. This clonotype has just a few counts. Antigen specificity is unknown. Study-wide results and limits: It was the authors' suggestion that each seasonal influenza vaccination recruits few new T cells.

Each CDR3 protein gets one entry after TCRdb re-called the RT-PCR reads with MiXCR. The sample lists roughly 500,000 distinct CDR3 sequences, approximately 15% occurring once. V and J are TRBV6-2 or TRBV6-3 and TRBJ1-1; D remains unclear. The sequence was obtained from a man aged 45 to 75 who received an inactivated influenza vaccine. This sample comprised CD4+ T cells sorted from PBMCs, obtained 23 months after vaccination. The CDR3 coding sequence is TGTGCCACCGAAACGTACCGGAATGAAGCTTTCTTT. It specifies CATETYRNEAFF.